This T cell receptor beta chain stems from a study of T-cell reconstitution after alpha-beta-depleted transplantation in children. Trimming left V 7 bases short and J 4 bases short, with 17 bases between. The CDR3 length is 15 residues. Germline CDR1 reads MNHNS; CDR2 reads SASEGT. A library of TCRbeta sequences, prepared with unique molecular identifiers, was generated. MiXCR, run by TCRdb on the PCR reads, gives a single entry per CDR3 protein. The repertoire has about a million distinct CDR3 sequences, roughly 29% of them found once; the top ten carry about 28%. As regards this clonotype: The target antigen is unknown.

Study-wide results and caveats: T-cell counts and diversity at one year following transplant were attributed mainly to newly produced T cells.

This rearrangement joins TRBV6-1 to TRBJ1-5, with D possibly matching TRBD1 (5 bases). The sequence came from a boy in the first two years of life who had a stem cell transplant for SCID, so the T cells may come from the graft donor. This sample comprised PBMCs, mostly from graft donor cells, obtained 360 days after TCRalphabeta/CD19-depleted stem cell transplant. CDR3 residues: CASKGQGRVNQPQHF. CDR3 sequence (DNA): TGTGCCAGCAAAGGTCAGGGCAGGGTGAATCAGCCCCAGCATTTT.